This entry lists 14 T cell receptor beta chains sequenced from one sample in a study of T cells after yellow fever vaccination. TCRdb processed the 5' RACE reads anew with MiXCR; each CDR3 protein has one entry. The repertoire holds approximately 300,000 distinct CDR3 sequences, with about 10% as singletons. The sequencing used CD4+ T cells sorted from PBMCs, collected 45 days after the yellow fever booster vaccination. Source of these receptors: a man aged 18-30 years who received the YFV17D yellow fever vaccine.

This clonotype was counted between two and nine times. The chain recombines TRBV11-2 with TRBJ2-2; no clear D. This CDR3 comprises 13 residues. The germline CDR1 and CDR2 sequences are SGHAT and FQNNGV. The V end was cut by 2 bases, the J end by 2 bases, with 3 bases between. The CDR3 DNA reads TGTGCCAGCAGCTTAAAAAACACCGGGGAGCTGTTTTTT. Translated, it gives CASSLKNTGELFF.

The chain recombines TRBV24-1 with TRBJ2-2, with 15 bases that match TRBD2. With V trimmed by 4 bases and J by 1 base, 6 bases remained unmatched. Germline V gives CDR1 KGHDR, CDR2 SFDVKD. There are 19 residues in the CDR3. The CDR3 loop reads CATSDPGLAGGVNTGELFF. As DNA, the CDR3 is TGTGCCACCAGTGACCCAGGACTAGCGGGGGGGGTGAACACCGGGGAGCTGTTTTTT.

This chain links TRBV12-3 or TRBV12-4 with TRBJ1-5; D call uncertain. Between the trimmed V and J ends, which lost 4 bases and 7 bases, there was a span of 11 bases. The CDR3 has 13 residues. CDR3 DNA sequence: TGTGCCAGCAGTTGGGAGTTGGGCCAGCCCCAGCATTTT. This codes for CASSWELGQPQHF.

The table lists this clonotype with a few counts. The chain is built from TRBV9 and TRBJ2-3; D is possibly TRBD1 (5 bases). Germline V gives CDR1 SGDLS, CDR2 YYNGEE. V was cut by 2 bases and J by 1 base, with 5 bases left in between. The CDR3 spans 13 residues. The CDR3 DNA sequence: TGTGCCAGCAGCGTGACAGGCACAGATACGCAGTATTTT. It encodes CASSVTGTDTQYF.

This chain links TRBV3-1 with TRBJ2-3, with D perhaps matching TRBD2 (6 bases). CDR3 size: 16 residues. The germline V and J ends were trimmed by 4 bases and 1 base, with 15 bases remaining between them. Germline CDR1 and CDR2: LGHDT and YNNKEL (reference sequence). CDR3 in DNA: TGTGCCAGCAGCCCCTCTCCGGGACTTCGCACAGATACGCAGTATTTT. It translates to CASSPSPGLRTDTQYF.

This chain uses TRBV10-3 with TRBJ1-1, with D unclear. The germline V gene has CDR1 ENHRY and CDR2 SYGVKD. Trimming removed 5 bases from V and 1 base from J, with 5 bases in between. This CDR3 contains 12 residues. The CDR3 region has the DNA TGTGCCATCAGTAGAGAGAACACTGAAGCTTTCTTT. It encodes CAISRENTEAFF.

This clonotype was detected many times. The chain joins TRBV9 to TRBJ2-1; 7 positions agree with TRBD1. Germline loops: CDR1 SGDLS, CDR2 YYNGEE. This CDR3 has 15 amino acids. The J segment lost 2 bases and the V segment lost 1 base, leaving 3 bases of the junction unmatched. Written as DNA, the CDR3 is TGTGCCAGCAGCGTAATGGGACAGACCTACAATGAGCAGTTCTTC. This codes for CASSVMGQTYNEQFF.

The genes are TRBV5-5 and TRBJ1-3, with TRBD1 as a possible D gene (5 bases). The CDR3 length is 15 residues. CDR1 is SGHKS, CDR2 YYEKEE, per germline (reference sequence). V was trimmed by 0 bases and J by 4 bases, leaving 11 bases between them. CDR3 bases: TGTGCCAGCAGCTTGGGCCACGGACACGGAAACACCATATATTTT. It translates to CASSLGHGHGNTIYF.

This clonotype has a count of ten or more. J is TRBJ2-7 and V is TRBV5-6, with D possibly matching TRBD2 (5 bases). The length of the CDR3 is 13 residues. Germline CDR1 and CDR2: SGHDT and YYEEEE. V was clipped by 0 bases and J by 7 bases, with 11 bases between them. The CDR3 sequence is CASSLVAGGEQYV. The CDR3, as DNA: TGTGCCAGCAGCTTGGTCGCGGGCGGTGAGCAGTACGTC.

The gene calls are TRBV6-2 or TRBV6-3 and TRBJ2-3; D assignment may be TRBD1 or TRBD2 (6 bases each). There are 17 residues in the CDR3. The V end lost 2 bases, the J end lost 4 bases, and 19 bases lay between the germline ends. CDR1 MNHEY and CDR2 SVGEGT come from the germline V gene. The CDR3 here is CASSYLSLGGLADTQYF. DNA of the CDR3: TGTGCCAGCAGTTACCTCTCACTCGGGGGCCTCGCAGATACGCAGTATTTT.

The rearrangement uses TRBV9 and TRBJ2-1; 13 bases agree with TRBD2. This CDR3 is built from 16 residues. V lost 4 bases and J lost 4; bases outside the gene matches: 5. Germline CDR1 reads SGDLS; CDR2 reads YYNGEE. CDR3 nucleotide sequence: TGTGCCAGCAGCCGGACTAGCGGGGGCCTTTACAATGAGCAGTTCTTC. It specifies CASSRTSGGLYNEQFF. The whole variable domain, remainder taken from reference TRBV9 and TRBJ2-1, is DSGVTQTPKHLITATGQRVTLRCSPRSGDLSVYWYQQSLDQGLQFLIQYYNGEERAKGNILERFSAQQFPDLHSELNLSSLELGDSALYFCASSRTSGGLYNEQFFGPGTRLTVL.

This clonotype was detected a few times. The chain joins TRBV7-2 to TRBJ2-5, with 12 positions matching TRBD2. This CDR3 has 16 residues. V lost 7 bases, J lost 6 bases, and 12 bases stayed unmatched. Germline V lookup: CDR1 SGHTA, CDR2 FQGNSA. CDR3 DNA: TGTGCCAGCACTTTAGAGGCTAGCGGGGGGGCAAAGACCCAGTACTTC. Translated, it gives CASTLEASGGAKTQYF.

This clonotype showed up just a few times. The chain joins TRBV9 to TRBJ2-7; D uncertain. CDR3 length: 13 amino acids. V lost 0 bases to trimming and J lost 2 bases, with 6 bases between them. Germline-derived CDR1 and CDR2 are SGDLS and YYNGEE. The CDR3 DNA follows: TGTGCCAGCAGCGTAGGGCGGCCCTACGAGCAGTACGTC. Translated, it gives CASSVGRPYEQYV.

In this sample, this clonotype turned up a few times. The genes are TRBV5-1 and TRBJ2-2; a weak D match, TRBD2 (6 bases). The CDR3 runs to 16 residues. The germline V gene has CDR1 SGHRS and CDR2 YFSETQ. Trimming took off 0 bases at V and 2 bases at J, with 11 bases between the two ends. In DNA, the CDR3 is TGCGCCAGCAGCTTGGTTTGGGGAGGAAACACCGGGGAGCTGTTTTTT. As protein: CASSLVWGGNTGELFF. Variable domain in full (rest from reference TRBV5-1 and TRBJ2-2): KAGVTQTPRYLIKTRGQQVTLSCSPISGHRSVSWYQQTPGQGLQFLFEYFSETQRNKGNFPGRFSGRQFSNSRSEMNVSTLELGDSALYLCASSLVWGGNTGELFFGEGSRLTVL.